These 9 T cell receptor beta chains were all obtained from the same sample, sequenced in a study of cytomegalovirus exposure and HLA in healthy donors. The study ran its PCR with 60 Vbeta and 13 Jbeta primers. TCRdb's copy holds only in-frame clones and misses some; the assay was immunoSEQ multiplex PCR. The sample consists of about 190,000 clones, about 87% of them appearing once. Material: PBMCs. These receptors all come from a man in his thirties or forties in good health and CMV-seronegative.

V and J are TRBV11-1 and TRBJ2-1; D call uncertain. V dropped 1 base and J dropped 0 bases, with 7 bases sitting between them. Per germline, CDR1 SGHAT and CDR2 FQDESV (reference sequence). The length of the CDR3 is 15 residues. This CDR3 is CASSLVTGSYNEQFF. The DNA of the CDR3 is TGTGCCAGCAGCTTAGTAACGGGCTCCTACAATGAGCAGTTCTTC.

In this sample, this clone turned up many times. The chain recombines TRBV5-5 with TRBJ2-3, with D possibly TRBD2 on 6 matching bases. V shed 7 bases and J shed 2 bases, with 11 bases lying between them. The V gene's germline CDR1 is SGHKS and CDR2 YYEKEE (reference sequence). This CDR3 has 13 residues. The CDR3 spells CASPGLTTDTQYF. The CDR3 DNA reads TGTGCCAGCCCGGGACTTACCACAGATACGCAGTATTTT. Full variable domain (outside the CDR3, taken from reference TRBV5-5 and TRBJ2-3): DAGVTQSPTHLIKTRGQQVTLRCSPISGHKSVSWYQQVLGQGPQFIFQYYEKEERGRGNFPDRFSARQFPNYSSELNVNALLLGDSALYLCASPGLTTDTQYFGPGTRLTVL.

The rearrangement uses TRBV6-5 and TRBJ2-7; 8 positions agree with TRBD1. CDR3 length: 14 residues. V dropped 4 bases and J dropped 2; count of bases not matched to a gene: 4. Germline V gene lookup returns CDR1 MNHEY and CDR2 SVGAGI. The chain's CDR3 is CASSSGTGTYEQYF. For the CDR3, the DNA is TGTGCCAGCAGTTCAGGGACAGGAACCTACGAGCAGTACTTC.

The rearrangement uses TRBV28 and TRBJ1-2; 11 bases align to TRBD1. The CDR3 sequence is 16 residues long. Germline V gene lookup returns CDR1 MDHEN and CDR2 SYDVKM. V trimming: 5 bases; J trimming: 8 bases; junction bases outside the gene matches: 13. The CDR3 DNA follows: TGTGCCAGCAGTCTCCACCATCCGGGACAGGGGGGGGGCTACACCTTC. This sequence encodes CASSLHHPGQGGGYTF.

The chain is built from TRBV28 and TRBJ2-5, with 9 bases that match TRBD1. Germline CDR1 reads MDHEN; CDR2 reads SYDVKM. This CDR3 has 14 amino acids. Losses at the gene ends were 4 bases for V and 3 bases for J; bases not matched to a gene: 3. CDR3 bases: TGTGCCAGCAGTTCGGACAGGGGTGAAGAGACCCAGTACTTC. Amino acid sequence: CASSSDRGEETQYF. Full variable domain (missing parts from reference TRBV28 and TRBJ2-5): DVKVTQSSRYLVKRTGEKVFLECVQDMDHENMFWYRQDPGLGLRLIYFSYDVKMKEKGDIPEGYSVSREKKERFSLILESASTNQTSMYLCASSSDRGEETQYFGPGTRLLVL.

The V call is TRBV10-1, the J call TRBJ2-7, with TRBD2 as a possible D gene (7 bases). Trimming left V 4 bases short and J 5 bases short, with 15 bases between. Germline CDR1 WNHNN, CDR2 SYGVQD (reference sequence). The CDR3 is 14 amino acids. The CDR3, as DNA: TGCGCCAGCAGTGCGGGGGGCAGGGACCACGAGCAGTACTTC. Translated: CASSAGGRDHEQYF.

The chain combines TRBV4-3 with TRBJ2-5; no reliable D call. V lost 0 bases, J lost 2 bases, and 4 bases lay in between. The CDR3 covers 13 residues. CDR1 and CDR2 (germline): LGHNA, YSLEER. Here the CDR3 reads CASSQDRQETQYF. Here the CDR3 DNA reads TGCGCCAGCAGCCAAGACAGACAAGAGACCCAGTACTTC.

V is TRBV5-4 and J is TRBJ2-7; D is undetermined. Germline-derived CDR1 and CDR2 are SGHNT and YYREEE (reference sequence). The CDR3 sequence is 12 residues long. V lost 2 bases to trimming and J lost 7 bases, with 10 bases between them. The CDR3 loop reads CASSFLTGEQYF. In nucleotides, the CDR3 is TGTGCCAGCAGCTTCCTTACCGGGGAGCAGTACTTC.

The CDR3, as DNA: TGTGCCAGCTCAGAGGACAGGGGGACCGACCTATACGAGCAGTACTTC. Amino acid sequence: CASSEDRGTDLYEQYF. The rearrangement joins TRBV18 to TRBJ2-7, with 10 bases identical to TRBD1. J gave up 4 bases and V 5 bases, and 11 bases lay outside the gene matches. This CDR3 comprises 16 residues. Per germline, CDR1 KGHSH and CDR2 LQKENI.